The text below deals with one T cell receptor (beta chain). No antigen is known for it. No base-level quality is on record; no much larger clone is a single base apart. These data are taken from a study of T cell repertoires in cytomegalovirus infection (dated by TCRdb to the late 2010s). About the investigation overall: Recently identified HLA-C-restricted CMV epitopes, whose presentation resists viral immunomodulation, were targeted by peptide stimulations together with well-studied HLA-B-restricted epitopes. Donor HLA type was relevant to the analysis, as public TCR beta signatures indicated carriage of CMV infection together with the matching HLA type.

The intended sense of this specimen's treatment or condition label: in vitro stimulation with specific CMV peptide epitopes to enrich CMV-specific T cells. General findings and caveats noted by the study authors: The ex vivo response was dominated by HLA-C-restricted CMV-specific TCR beta clonotypes, which also provided the single most frequent clonotype in two of eight donors. In both this cohort and an independent approximately 400-donor cohort, the cumulative frequency of public TCR beta family members distinguished carriers of CMV infection plus the relevant HLA type.

The run used an Illumina HiSeq 1500. TCRdb reran the public reads through fastp at Q25 and MiXCR, keeping productive beta chains. Every CDR3 protein is listed once, alongside the most common genes and DNA of its rows. The sample records 650,000 to 850,000 distinct CDR3 sequences, 25% to 35% of which are singletons. The top ten clonotypes cover less than 15% of the sample. Source: cultured CD8+ T cells from PBMCs, taken from culture after CMV antigen stimulation. This TCR was recovered from a human donor in good health (CMV status not recorded). Some clones in this sample may be carry-over from other donors' samples.

For the CDR3, the sequence is CASSSPSSYNSPLHF. The DNA sequence follows: TGTGCCAGCAGTTCACCGAGCTCCTATAATTCACCCCTCCACTTT. Recombination joined TRBV27 with TRBJ1-6; confidence is insufficient to name the D gene. V was cut back by 4 bases and J by 0 bases, leaving a gap of 7 bases between them. The CDR3 measures 15 amino acids from cysteine to phenylalanine. The kept DNA is CDR3 alone, 45 bases in frame from the first base. For CDR1 and CDR2, the germline V gene (reference sequence) lists MNHEY and SMNVEV.